This TCR beta chain was identified during a study of CD8 T cells in ankylosing spondylitis. V was clipped by 5 bases and J by 5 bases; unmatched bases: 8. Germline loops: CDR1 SNHLY, CDR2 FYNNEI. This CDR3 region has 17 residues. This clonotype has at least ten counts. TCRdb fed the 5' RACE reads into MiXCR, producing one record per CDR3 protein. The data contain roughly 60,000 distinct CDR3 sequences, approximately 5.7% of them singletons. The sequencing input was synovial fluid, either unsorted or a sorted T cell fraction (not recorded which). The gene calls are TRBV2 and TRBJ2-5, with 16 bases lining up with TRBD2. The receptor was isolated from a male donor with ankylosing spondylitis. The CDR3 region has the DNA TGTGCCAGCAGTCAATCGGGACTAGCGGGAGGGCACGAGACCCAGTACTTC. Translating gives CASSQSGLAGGHETQYF. The variable domain in full, with the rest retrieved from reference TRBV2 and TRBJ2-5, is EPEVTQTPSHQVTQMGQEVILRCVPISNHLYFYWYRQILGQKVEFLVSFYNNEISEKSEIFDDQFSVERPDGSNFTLKIRSTKLEDSAMYFCASSQSGLAGGHETQYFGPGTRLLVL.